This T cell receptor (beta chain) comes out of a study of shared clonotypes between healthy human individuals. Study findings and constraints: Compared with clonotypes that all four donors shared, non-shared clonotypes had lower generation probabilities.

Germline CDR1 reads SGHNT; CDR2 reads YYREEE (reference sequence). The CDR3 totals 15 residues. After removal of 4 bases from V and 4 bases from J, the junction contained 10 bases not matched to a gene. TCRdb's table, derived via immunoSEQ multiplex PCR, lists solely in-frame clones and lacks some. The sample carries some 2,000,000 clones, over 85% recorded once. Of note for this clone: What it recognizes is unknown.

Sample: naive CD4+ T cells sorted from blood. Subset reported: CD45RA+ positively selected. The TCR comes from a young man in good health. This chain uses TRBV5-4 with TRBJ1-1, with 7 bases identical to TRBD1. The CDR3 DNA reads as TGTGCCAGCAGCGATGCAGGGGGTATATTCACTGAAGCTTTCTTT. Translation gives CASSDAGGIFTEAFF.